This TCR beta chain is drawn from a study of human T cells and chemical hapten exposure. Points from the study as a whole: Those TCRs sitting above 1 in 1000 frequency stayed the same with DPC sensitization. Positively correlated with patch test score were the counts of PT1 expanded TCRs.

Time point reported: patch test 1, 2 weeks after DPC sensitization. Noted treatment: therapeutic diphenylcyclopropenone sensitization with weekly scalp DPC. Alopecia patients, 18 to 70 years old and DPC-suitable, served as donors. Extraction of total RNA was performed on unfractionated whole blood. Comment on this clonotype: The antigen is unknown.

TCRdb re-derived calls from the RACE reads in MiXCR, one entry per CDR3 protein. The table shows 120,000 or so distinct CDR3 sequences, with approximately 14% occurring only once. The CDR3 loop spans 14 amino acids. CDR1 KGHSH and CDR2 LQKENI come from the germline V gene. V gave up 6 bases and J gave up 4 bases; unmatched junction bases: 8. The chain carries TRBV18 and TRBJ2-5, with 7 nucleotides matching TRBD1. The TCR originated in a man aged 18 to 29 with alopecia areata. Some clones in this sample may be carry-over from other donors' samples. The specimen was whole blood, collected in connection with sensitization to the hapten diphenylcyclopropenone (DPC). Here the CDR3 DNA reads TGTGCCAGCTCTCCGGGACAGTTAACAGAGACCCAGTACTTC. Translation: CASSPGQLTETQYF.